One and the same sample provided the 27 T cell receptor beta chains below, sequenced in a study of blood T cell repertoires in COVID-19. Here immunoSEQ multiplex PCR was the method, and the copy in TCRdb shows in-frame clones only, minus some. The sample carries approximately 160,000 clones, over 80% recorded once. Sequencing was carried out using peripheral blood. The origin of the receptors is a woman aged 55-69 years with acute or convalescent COVID-19.

This rearrangement joins TRBV28 to TRBJ1-2, with a possible D match to TRBD1 (6 bases). The CDR3 extends over 12 amino acids. From germline, CDR1 is MDHEN and CDR2 SYDVKM. The V end was cut by 5 bases, the J end by 6 bases, with 10 bases between. The chain's CDR3 is CASSIQGHGYTF. DNA of the CDR3: TGTGCCAGCAGTATACAGGGTCATGGCTACACCTTC.

This sequence joins TRBV6-5 and TRBJ2-7; D gene ambiguous. This CDR3 is built from 12 residues. Germline CDR1 is MNHEY and CDR2 is SVGAGI. V lost 8 bases and J 3 bases, leaving 11 bases between the germline ends. The chain's CDR3 is CASGEPRYEQYF. The CDR3 nucleotides read TGTGCCAGCGGAGAGCCCCGCTACGAGCAGTACTTC.

This clone has just one count. This sequence joins TRBV5-1 and TRBJ1-1, with a tentative D call TRBD1 (6 bases). This CDR3 has 14 amino acids. CDR1 and CDR2 from the germline V gene are SGHRS and YFSETQ. The ends were cut back, 4 bases at V and 0 bases at J, with 10 bases in the middle. The CDR3 is CASSPRQVNTEAFF. The CDR3 coding sequence is TGCGCCAGCAGCCCCCGACAGGTGAACACTGAAGCTTTCTTT.

This clone has only a few counts. The gene calls are TRBV4-1 and TRBJ1-3; D unclear. The CDR3 is 14 amino acids. Trimming took off 2 bases at V and 2 bases at J, with 7 bases between the two ends. Germline values: CDR1 MGHRA, CDR2 YSYEKL. The CDR3 sequence is CASSQLLTGNTIYF. CDR3 DNA sequence: TGCGCCAGCAGCCAACTCCTAACTGGAAACACCATATATTTT.

The chain is built from TRBV6-2 or TRBV6-3 and TRBJ1-4; D is ambiguous. The germline V gene encodes CDR1 MNHEY and CDR2 SVGEGT. V was cut by 2 bases and J by 12 bases, with 13 bases left in between. The CDR3 totals 13 residues. The CDR3 region is CASSYGSGLELFF. CDR3 in DNA: TGTGCCAGCAGTTACGGTTCTGGCCTGGAACTGTTTTTT.

The chain recombines TRBV11-1 with TRBJ1-3; 8 bases match TRBD1. Germline values: CDR1 SGHAT, CDR2 FQDESV (reference sequence). The CDR3 runs to 14 residues. Trimming took 4 bases from V and 4 from J; bases not matched to a gene: 3. The CDR3 DNA follows: TGTGCCAGCAGCTCGGACAGGGTCGGAAACACCATATATTTT. Its translation: CASSSDRVGNTIYF.

J is TRBJ1-2 and V is TRBV5-4; 7 nucleotides match TRBD1. The J segment lost 5 bases and the V segment lost 3 bases, leaving 10 bases of the junction unmatched. Germline V CDR1 and CDR2: SGHNT, YYREEE (reference sequence). CDR3 length: 15 residues. CDR3 coding DNA: TGTGCCAGCAGCTCCTTACAGGGGACCGGATATGGCTACACCTTC. Translation: CASSSLQGTGYGYTF.

This chain uses TRBV24-1 with TRBJ1-2; 8 bases are shared with TRBD1. After removal of 4 bases from V and 3 bases from J, the junction contained 6 bases not matched to a gene. CDR3 length equals 15 residues. Per the germline V gene, CDR1 is KGHDR and CDR2 is SFDVKD. In nucleotides, the CDR3 is TGTGCCACCAGTGACCCCGGACAGGGACACTATGGCTACACCTTC. This encodes CATSDPGQGHYGYTF.

The V and J genes are TRBV6-5 and TRBJ2-7; 8 bases line up with TRBD1. The germline V gene has CDR1 MNHEY and CDR2 SVGAGI. The trim removed 3 bases at V and 2 bases at J, leaving 9 bases unmatched. The CDR3 runs 16 residues. The DNA of the CDR3 is TGTGCCAGCAGTTATTACACGGGACAGGAAACCTACGAGCAGTACTTC. It yields the protein CASSYYTGQETYEQYF.

The chain employs TRBV7-8 and TRBJ2-7; weak D call: TRBD1 (5 bases). Trimming left V 5 bases short and J 5 bases short, with 16 bases between. This CDR3 is 14 amino acids long. The V gene's germline CDR1 is SGHVS and CDR2 FQNEAQ. Here the CDR3 DNA reads TGTGCCAGCAGCCAAGACAGTTTTGGAGACGAGCAGTACTTC. Encoded protein: CASSQDSFGDEQYF.

This chain links TRBV7-3 with TRBJ1-3, with D possibly being TRBD1 (5 bases). V lost 5 bases and J 7 bases, leaving 12 bases between the germline ends. Germline V CDR1 and CDR2: SGHTA, FQGTGA. The CDR3 contains 13 residues. As DNA, the CDR3 is TGTGCCAGCAGCCCTAGGGGAGGGAACACCATATATTTT. Translation: CASSPRGGNTIYF.

CDR3 amino acids: CASSPRQGNSPLHF. The DNA of the CDR3 is TGTGCCAGCAGCCCCCGACAGGGTAATTCACCCCTCCACTTT. The rearrangement links TRBV9 to TRBJ1-6; the match to TRBD1 covers 7 bases. Trimming took 4 bases from V and 6 from J; bases not matched to a gene: 4. The CDR3 sequence is 14 residues long. From germline, CDR1 is SGDLS and CDR2 YYNGEE. The whole variable domain, remainder taken from reference TRBV9 and TRBJ1-6, is DSGVTQTPKHLITATGQRVTLRCSPRSGDLSVYWYQQSLDQGLQFLIQYYNGEERAKGNILERFSAQQFPDLHSELNLSSLELGDSALYFCASSPRQGNSPLHFGNGTRLTVT.

The chain recombines TRBV7-2 with TRBJ2-2; 8 positions agree with TRBD1. V was pared by 5 bases and J by 4 bases, with 12 bases of the junction left unmatched. Germline CDR1 is SGHTA and CDR2 is FQGNSA. The CDR3 contains 17 residues. The CDR3 DNA sequence: TGTGCCAGCAGCGCACTAGCCGGACAGGGAACCACCGGGGAGCTGTTTTTT. Protein sequence: CASSALAGQGTTGELFF.

This clone appeared a single time. The rearrangement links TRBV28 to TRBJ1-5; the D gene is possibly TRBD1 (5 bases). Germline values: CDR1 MDHEN, CDR2 SYDVKM. Trimming stripped 6 bases from V and 0 bases from J, with 15 bases between. The CDR3 length is 16 residues. The CDR3 loop is CASSLTAGHSNQPQHF. CDR3 in DNA: TGTGCCAGCAGCCTGACAGCAGGGCATAGCAATCAGCCCCAGCATTTT.

The chain has TRBV9 and TRBJ1-3; D remains unclear. Trimming took off 0 bases at V and 0 bases at J, with 7 bases between the two ends. Germline V CDR1 and CDR2: SGDLS, YYNGEE. The CDR3 length is 15 residues. The CDR3 loop is CASSVVESSGNTIYF. The CDR3 coding sequence is TGTGCCAGCAGCGTAGTTGAGAGCTCTGGAAACACCATATATTTT.

J is TRBJ2-1 and V is TRBV5-4; a possible D gene is TRBD2 (6 bases). The CDR3 totals 15 residues. Deletions cut 0 bases from V and 2 bases from J, with 9 bases between. CDR1 and CDR2 from the germline V gene are SGHNT and YYREEE (reference sequence). The CDR3 DNA follows: TGTGCCAGCAGCTTGGGCGGGGCCACCTACAATGAGCAGTTCTTC. Encoded protein: CASSLGGATYNEQFF.

In its sample, this clone was seen a few times. Other DNA sequences in this specimen translate into the identical CDR3. This chain joins TRBV2 and TRBJ1-1; D may be TRBD1 (5 bases). V was pared by 5 bases and J by 4 bases, with 11 bases between. Germline lookup yields CDR1 SNHLY and CDR2 FYNNEI. The CDR3 is made up of 13 amino acids. The CDR3 bases are TGTGCCAGCAGTCCAGGGCCCACCACTGAAGCTTTCTTT. This encodes CASSPGPTTEAFF.

In this sample, this clone turned up a few times. The chain uses TRBV5-1 and TRBJ2-7, with 9 bases fitting TRBD1. V shed 4 bases and J 6 bases; nucleotides not matched to a gene: 8. The CDR3 covers 14 residues. CDR1 and CDR2 (germline): SGHRS, YFSETQ. DNA of the CDR3: TGCGCCAGCAGCCCAGGGACAGGGAGGGTCGAGCAGTACTTC. Translated: CASSPGTGRVEQYF.

The chain links TRBV14 to TRBJ2-6, with unresolved D. Trimming pared 4 bases from V and 0 bases from J, leaving 7 bases between. Germline-derived CDR1 and CDR2 are SGHDN and FVKESK. This CDR3 contains 15 residues. CDR3 loop: CASSRQSSGANVLTF. CDR3 nucleotide sequence: TGTGCCAGCAGCCGACAATCCTCTGGGGCCAACGTCCTGACTTTC.

The V call is TRBV29-1, the J call TRBJ1-2; D perhaps matches TRBD1 (6 bases). Germline loops: CDR1 SQVTM, CDR2 ANQGSEA. Trimming removed 1 base from V and 13 bases from J, with 22 bases in between. This CDR3 has 14 residues. For the CDR3, the DNA is TGCAGCGTTGAAGGTCCGGGACAACAGCCCGGAGGCACCTTC. Protein sequence: CSVEGPGQQPGGTF.

The chain joins TRBV7-6 to TRBJ2-7; TRBD1 is a possible D gene (7 bases). This CDR3 is 14 amino acids long. Germline V gene sequence: CDR1 SGHVS, CDR2 FNYEAQ. V was pared by 2 bases and J by 6 bases, with 14 bases between. The CDR3 nucleotides are TGTGCCAGCAGCTTATGGCAGGGGGAGGCCGAGCAGTACTTC. Protein product: CASSLWQGEAEQYF.

The V gene is TRBV7-3, the J gene TRBJ2-7, with a possible D match to TRBD1 (6 bases). Trimming took 0 bases from V and 2 from J, leaving 11 bases between them. This CDR3 has 15 residues. Germline values: CDR1 SGHTA, CDR2 FQGTGA. Written as DNA, the CDR3 is TGTGCCAGCAGCTTAACGCGGACAGCTCCCTACGAGCAGTACTTC. Protein product: CASSLTRTAPYEQYF.

This clone has just a few counts. The chain employs TRBV6-6 and TRBJ1-2, with D perhaps matching TRBD1 (6 bases). V lost 2 bases to trimming and J lost 4 bases, with 11 bases between them. Germline assignment: CDR1 MNHNY and CDR2 SVGAGI (reference sequence). The CDR3 spans 14 residues. CDR3 sequence reads: CASSYADRSYGYTF. CDR3 sequence (DNA): TGTGCCAGCAGTTACGCCGACAGGTCCTATGGCTACACCTTC.

This chain uses TRBV29-1 with TRBJ1-5; the D is unclear. Trimming took off 4 bases at V and 1 base at J, with 14 bases between the two ends. CDR1 SQVTM and CDR2 ANQGSEA come from the germline V gene. CDR3 size: 15 residues. DNA for the CDR3: TGCAGCGTTGTTTTAACTTCAGGAAGCAATCAGCCCCAGCATTTT. The encoded protein is CSVVLTSGSNQPQHF. Filled out from reference TRBV29-1 and TRBJ1-5, the complete variable domain reads SAVISQKPSRDICQRGTSLTIQCQVDSQVTMMFWYRQQPGQSLTLIATANQGSEATYESGFVIDKFPISRPNLTFSTLTVSNMSPEDSSIYLCSVVLTSGSNQPQHFGDGTRLSIL.

This chain links TRBV29-1 with TRBJ2-7; TRBD1 agrees at 7 bases. CDR1 and CDR2 (germline): SQVTM, ANQGSEA. The ends lost 1 base at V and 6 bases at J; junction bases unmatched: 9. The CDR3 has 14 residues. The CDR3 region is CSVEGYRGHSEQYF. The CDR3 nucleotides are TGCAGCGTTGAAGGTTACAGGGGTCACTCCGAGCAGTACTTC.

CDR3 nucleotides: TGTGCCAGCAGCTTGGGAGGGACAGGGACTTCGAGCAATCAGCCCCAGCATTTT. Translating gives CASSLGGTGTSSNQPQHF. The V gene is TRBV13, the J gene TRBJ1-5, with 9 nucleotides matching TRBD1. The CDR3 consists of 18 residues. The V segment lost 3 bases and the J segment 1 base; nucleotides outside the gene matches: 10. Germline CDR1 PRHDT, CDR2 FYEKMQ (reference sequence).

This clone came up once. This chain links TRBV10-3 with TRBJ1-1; D perhaps matches TRBD1 (6 bases). The V and J ends lost 0 bases and 1 base respectively, with 9 bases between them. The CDR3 length is 15 residues. Germline CDR1 and CDR2: ENHRY and SYGVKD. The CDR3 DNA reads TGTGCCATCAGTGAGTCAGAAGGGGGGAACACTGAAGCTTTCTTT. Its translation is CAISESEGGNTEAFF.